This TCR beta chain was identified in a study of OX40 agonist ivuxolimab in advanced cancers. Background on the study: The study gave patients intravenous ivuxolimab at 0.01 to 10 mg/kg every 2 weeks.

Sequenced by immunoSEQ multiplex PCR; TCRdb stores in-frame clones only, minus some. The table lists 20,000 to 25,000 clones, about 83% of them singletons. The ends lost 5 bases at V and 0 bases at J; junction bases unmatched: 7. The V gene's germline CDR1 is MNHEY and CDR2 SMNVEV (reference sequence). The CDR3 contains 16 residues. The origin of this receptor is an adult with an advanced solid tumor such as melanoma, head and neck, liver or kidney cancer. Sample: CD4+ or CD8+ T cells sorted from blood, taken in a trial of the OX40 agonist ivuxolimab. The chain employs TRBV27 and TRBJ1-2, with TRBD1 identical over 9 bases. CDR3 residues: CASSKIDRGTNYGYTF. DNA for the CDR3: TGTGCCAGCAGTAAAATTGACAGGGGGACTAACTATGGCTACACCTTC.